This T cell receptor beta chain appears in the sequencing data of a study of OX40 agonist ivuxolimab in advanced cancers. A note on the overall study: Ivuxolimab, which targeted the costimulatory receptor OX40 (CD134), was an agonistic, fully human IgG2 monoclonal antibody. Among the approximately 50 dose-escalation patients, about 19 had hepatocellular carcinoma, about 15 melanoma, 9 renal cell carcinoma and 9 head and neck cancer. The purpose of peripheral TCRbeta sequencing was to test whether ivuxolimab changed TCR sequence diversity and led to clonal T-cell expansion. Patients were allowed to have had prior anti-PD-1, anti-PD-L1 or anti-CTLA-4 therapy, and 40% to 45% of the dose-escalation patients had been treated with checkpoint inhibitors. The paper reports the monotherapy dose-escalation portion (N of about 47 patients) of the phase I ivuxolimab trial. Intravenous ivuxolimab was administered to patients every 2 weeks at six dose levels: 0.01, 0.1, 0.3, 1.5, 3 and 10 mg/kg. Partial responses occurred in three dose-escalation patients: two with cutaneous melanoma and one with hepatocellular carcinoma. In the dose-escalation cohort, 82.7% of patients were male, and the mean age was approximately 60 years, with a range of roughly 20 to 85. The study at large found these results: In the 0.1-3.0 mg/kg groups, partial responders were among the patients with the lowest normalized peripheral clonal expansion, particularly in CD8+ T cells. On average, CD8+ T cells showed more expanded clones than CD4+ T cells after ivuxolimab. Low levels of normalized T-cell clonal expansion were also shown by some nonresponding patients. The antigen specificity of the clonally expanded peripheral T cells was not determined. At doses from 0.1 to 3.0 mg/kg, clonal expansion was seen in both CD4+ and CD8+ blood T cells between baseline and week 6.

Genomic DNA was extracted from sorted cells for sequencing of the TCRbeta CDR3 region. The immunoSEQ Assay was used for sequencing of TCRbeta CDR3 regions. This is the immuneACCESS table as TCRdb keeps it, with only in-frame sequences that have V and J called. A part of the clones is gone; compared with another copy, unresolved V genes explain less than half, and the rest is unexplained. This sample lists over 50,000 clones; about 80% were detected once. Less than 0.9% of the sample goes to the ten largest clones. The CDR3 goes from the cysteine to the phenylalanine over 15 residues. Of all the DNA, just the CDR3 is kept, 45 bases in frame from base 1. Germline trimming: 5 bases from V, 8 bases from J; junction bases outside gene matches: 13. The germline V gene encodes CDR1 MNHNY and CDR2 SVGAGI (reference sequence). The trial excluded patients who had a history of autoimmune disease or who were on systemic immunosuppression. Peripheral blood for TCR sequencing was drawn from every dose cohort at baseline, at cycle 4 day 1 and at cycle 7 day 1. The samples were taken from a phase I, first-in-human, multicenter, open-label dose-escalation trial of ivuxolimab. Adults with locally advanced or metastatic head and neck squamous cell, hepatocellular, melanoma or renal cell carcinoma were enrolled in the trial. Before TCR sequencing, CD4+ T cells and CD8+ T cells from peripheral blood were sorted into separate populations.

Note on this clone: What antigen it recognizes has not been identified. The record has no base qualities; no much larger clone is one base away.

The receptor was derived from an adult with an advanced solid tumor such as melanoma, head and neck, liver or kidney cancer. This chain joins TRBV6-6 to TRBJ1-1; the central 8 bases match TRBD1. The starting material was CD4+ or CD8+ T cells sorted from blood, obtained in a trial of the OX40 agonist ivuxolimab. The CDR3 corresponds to CASSPTSRQGLEAFF. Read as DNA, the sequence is TGTGCCAGCAGTCCCACCTCGCGACAGGGGTTGGAAGCTTTCTTT.